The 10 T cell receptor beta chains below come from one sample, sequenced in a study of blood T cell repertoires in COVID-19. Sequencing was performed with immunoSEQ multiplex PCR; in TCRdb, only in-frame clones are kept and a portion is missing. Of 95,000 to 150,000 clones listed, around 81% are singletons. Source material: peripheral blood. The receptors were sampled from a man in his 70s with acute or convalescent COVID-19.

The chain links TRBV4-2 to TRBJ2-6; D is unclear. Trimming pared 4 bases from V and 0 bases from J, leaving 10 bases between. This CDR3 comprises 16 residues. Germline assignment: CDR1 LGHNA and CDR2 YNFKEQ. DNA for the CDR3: TGTGCCAGCAGCCCACTCCGGTCCTCTGGGGCCAACGTCCTGACTTTC. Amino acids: CASSPLRSSGANVLTF.

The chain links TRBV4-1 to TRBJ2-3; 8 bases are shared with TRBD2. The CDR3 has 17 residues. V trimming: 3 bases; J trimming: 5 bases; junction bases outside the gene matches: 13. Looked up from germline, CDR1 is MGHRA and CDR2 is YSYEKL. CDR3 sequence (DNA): TGCGCCAGCAGCCAGGATGGGGGTAGCGGGGTTCGAGATACGCAGTATTTT. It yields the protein CASSQDGGSGVRDTQYF.

CDR3: CASSLGGRSGYTF. The CDR3 nucleotides are TGCGCCAGCAGCTTGGGAGGGAGGTCTGGCTACACCTTC. V and J are TRBV5-1 and TRBJ1-2; no clear D gene. The CDR3 consists of 13 residues. Germline V lookup: CDR1 SGHRS, CDR2 YFSETQ. V was trimmed by 0 bases and J by 7 bases, leaving 10 bases between them.

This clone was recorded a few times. The DNA for the CDR3 is TGTGCCATCAGTGGGAGCGGGGGGGGAGAGACCCAGTACTTC. Protein sequence: CAISGSGGGETQYF. The V gene is TRBV10-3, the J gene TRBJ2-5; 10 positions match TRBD2. After removal of 4 bases from V and 4 bases from J, the junction contained 3 bases not matched to a gene. Germline V gene sequence: CDR1 ENHRY, CDR2 SYGVKD. The CDR3 runs to 14 residues.

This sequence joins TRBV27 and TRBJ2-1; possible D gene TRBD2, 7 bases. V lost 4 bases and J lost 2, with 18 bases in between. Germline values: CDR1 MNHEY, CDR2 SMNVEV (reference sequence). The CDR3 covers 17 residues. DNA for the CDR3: TGTGCCAGCAGTTCCGACCTTACCGGGGGGCCCTACAATGAGCAGTTCTTC. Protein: CASSSDLTGGPYNEQFF.

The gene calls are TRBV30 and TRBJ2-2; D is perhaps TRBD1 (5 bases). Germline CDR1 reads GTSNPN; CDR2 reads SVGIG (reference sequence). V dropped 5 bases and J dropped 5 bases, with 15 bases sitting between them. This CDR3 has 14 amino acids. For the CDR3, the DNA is TGTGCCTGGCGGACGAAAGGGGTTACCGGGGAGCTGTTTTTT. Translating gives CAWRTKGVTGELFF.

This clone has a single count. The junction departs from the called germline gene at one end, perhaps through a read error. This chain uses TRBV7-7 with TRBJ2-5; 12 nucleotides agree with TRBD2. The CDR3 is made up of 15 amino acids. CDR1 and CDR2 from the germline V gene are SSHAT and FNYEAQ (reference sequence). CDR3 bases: TGTGCTAGCAGCTCGGGACTAGCGGGCGAATCGTCCCAGTACTTC. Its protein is CASSSGLAGESSQYF.

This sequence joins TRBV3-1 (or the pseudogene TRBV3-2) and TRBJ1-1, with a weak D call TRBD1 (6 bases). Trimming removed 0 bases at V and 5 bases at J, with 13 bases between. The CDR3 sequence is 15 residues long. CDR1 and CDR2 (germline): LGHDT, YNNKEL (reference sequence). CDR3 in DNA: TGTGCCAGCAGCCAAGATGCGACAGGTTGGACTGAAGCTTTCTTT. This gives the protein CASSQDATGWTEAFF.

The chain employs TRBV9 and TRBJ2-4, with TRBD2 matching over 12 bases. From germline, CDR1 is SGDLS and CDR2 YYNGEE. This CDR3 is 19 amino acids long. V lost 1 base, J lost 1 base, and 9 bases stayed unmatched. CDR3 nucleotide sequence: TGTGCCAGCAGCGTAAGAGCTAGCGGGGGGGAAGGGGCCAAAAACATTCAGTACTTC. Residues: CASSVRASGGEGAKNIQYF.

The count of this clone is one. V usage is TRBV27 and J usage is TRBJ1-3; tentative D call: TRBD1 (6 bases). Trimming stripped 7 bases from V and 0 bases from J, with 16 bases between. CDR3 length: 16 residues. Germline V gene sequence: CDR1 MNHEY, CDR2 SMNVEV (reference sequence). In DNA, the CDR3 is TGTGCCAGCAAACTGACAGGCCCGTTCTCTGGAAACACCATATATTTT. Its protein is CASKLTGPFSGNTIYF.